This TCR beta chain was obtained from a study of OX40 agonist ivuxolimab in advanced cancers. CDR3 length equals 14 residues. Germline V lookup: CDR1 MDHEN, CDR2 SYDVKM. The ends were cut back, 2 bases at V and 1 base at J, with 8 bases in the middle. Comments on this clone: The antigen is not known.

Produced via immunoSEQ multiplex PCR; TCRdb's table is partial and in-frame only. The sample lists 90,000 or so clones; 90% to 95% were seen once. Study conclusions and caveats: At doses 0.1 to 3.0 mg/kg, CD4+ and CD8+ clones expanded. There were, on average, more expanded clones in CD8+ T cells than in CD4+.

Sequencing used CD4+ or CD8+ T cells sorted from blood, obtained in a trial of the OX40 agonist ivuxolimab. V usage is TRBV28 and J usage is TRBJ1-1, with D maybe TRBD1 (5 bases). This receptor was obtained from an adult with an advanced solid tumor such as melanoma, head and neck, liver or kidney cancer. The CDR3: CASSLGTGNTEAFF. CDR3 bases: TGTGCCAGCAGTTTAGGGACGGGGAACACTGAAGCTTTCTTT.